This T cell receptor (beta chain) was sequenced for a study of a mutant IDH1 vaccine in newly diagnosed glioma. TCRdb keeps only in-frame clones here, not all; method: immunoSEQ multiplex PCR. The sample carries about 24,000 clones, roughly 85% recorded once. Concerning this clone: The antigen remains unidentified.

Specified time point: week 11, during vaccination. The investigators gave 300 ug of mutant IDH1 20-mer peptide in each vaccine dose, together with topical imiquimod. This specimen consisted of PBMCs, obtained from a glioma patient whose treatment included an IDH1 peptide vaccine. This TCR came from a man in his forties or fifties with glioma.

CDR3 region: CASRLTGEETQYF. CDR3 coding DNA: TGTGCCAGCAGACTAACAGGGGAAGAGACCCAGTACTTC. This sequence joins TRBV28 and TRBJ2-5; the match to TRBD1 covers 7 bases. This CDR3 is built from 13 residues. Germline assignment: CDR1 MDHEN and CDR2 SYDVKM. V dropped 6 bases and J dropped 3; count of bases not matched to a gene: 4.